This T cell receptor beta chain came from a study of response to subunit inactivated influenza vaccine. General study results and limits: Authors suggested each seasonal influenza vaccination recruits few new T cells.

Concerning this clonotype: The target antigen is unknown.

The CDR3 covers 15 residues. V lost 5 bases to trimming and J lost 5 bases; unmatched junction nucleotides: 7. Germline CDR1 LGHNA, CDR2 YNFKEQ. TCRdb reanalysed the RT-PCR reads using MiXCR and keeps one entry per CDR3 protein. In the table there are 500,000 or so distinct CDR3 sequences, about 10% of which are singletons. The chain joins TRBV4-2 to TRBJ1-4; 8 bases agree with TRBD1. The specimen comprised PBMCs from blood, sampled roughly 47 days after vaccination. This receptor was identified in a man aged 45-60 years who received an inactivated influenza vaccine. The CDR3 reads CASSAYRGGNEKLFF. The CDR3 DNA is TGTGCCAGCAGCGCATACAGGGGGGGGAATGAAAAACTGTTTTTT.